These 30 T cell receptor beta chains originate from one sample sequenced in a study of TIL therapy for anti-PD-1-resistant metastatic lung cancer. The immunoSEQ assay was v3. Profiling relied on immunoSEQ multiplex PCR, and the TCRdb table lists in-frame clones only, not all of them. The sample lists tens of thousands of clones, about 69% occurring once. Time point specified: pre-treatment sample, taken before nivolumab and TIL therapy. This sample comprised blood, obtained at baseline. The receptors originated from a person between 25 and 80 years old with non-small cell lung cancer.

V gene TRBV28 combines with J gene TRBJ2-1; TRBD2 agrees at 12 bases. Germline lookup yields CDR1 MDHEN and CDR2 SYDVKM. The CDR3 has 16 residues. Trimming cost V 6 bases and J 2 bases; bases outside gene matches: 5. The CDR3, as DNA: TGTGCCAGCAGGGAAACTAGCGGGGGGACCTACAATGAGCAGTTCTTC. This sequence encodes CASRETSGGTYNEQFF.

The table lists this clone with a few counts. V gene TRBV15 combines with J gene TRBJ2-1; possibly TRBD2 for D (5 bases). The germline V gene encodes CDR1 LNHNV and CDR2 YYDKDF (reference sequence). V gave up 0 bases and J gave up 0 bases, with 12 bases separating them. The CDR3 is 17 amino acids. The CDR3 nucleotides read TGTGCCACCAGCAGAGAAGGAGGCCTCAGCTCCTACAATGAGCAGTTCTTC. Residues: CATSREGGLSSYNEQFF.

V and J are TRBV5-5 and TRBJ2-3; TRBD2 aligns across 11 bases. This CDR3 region has 15 residues. The ends lost 4 bases at V and 2 bases at J; junction bases unmatched: 3. Per the germline V gene, CDR1 is SGHKS and CDR2 is YYEKEE (reference sequence). This CDR3 is CASSLGLADTDTQYF. The CDR3 DNA is TGTGCCAGCAGCCTGGGACTAGCGGACACAGATACGCAGTATTTT.

This rearrangement joins TRBV4-1 to TRBJ2-5; 7 bases agree with TRBD1. Trimming at V came to 6 bases and at J to 5 bases, leaving 12 bases not matched to a gene. The CDR3 totals 15 residues. The V gene's germline CDR1 is MGHRA and CDR2 YSYEKL. The CDR3 sequence is CASSINRDRGETQYF. DNA for the CDR3: TGCGCCAGCAGTATAAACCGGGACAGAGGGGAGACCCAGTACTTC.

This chain links TRBV6-5 with TRBJ1-5; D gene unclear. From germline, CDR1 is MNHEY and CDR2 SVGAGI. This CDR3 is 15 amino acids long. V was trimmed by 0 bases and J by 0 bases, leaving 6 bases between them. CDR3 DNA sequence: TGTGCCAGCAGTTACTCGGTCAATAGCAATCAGCCCCAGCATTTT. This sequence encodes CASSYSVNSNQPQHF.

In DNA form, the CDR3 reads TGTGCCAGCAGCCAAGATCTTTACCTGTTCTTC. Residues: CASSQDLYLFF. J is TRBJ2-1 and V is TRBV4-2; D uncertain. V shed 0 bases and J shed 15 bases, with 9 bases lying between them. Germline V lookup: CDR1 LGHNA, CDR2 YNFKEQ. This CDR3 is built from 11 residues.

CDR3 DNA sequence: TGCGCCAGCAGCTTGAATGCCGGGGAGCTGTTTTTT. This codes for CASSLNAGELFF. This chain joins TRBV5-1 and TRBJ2-2; D remains unclear. Per the germline V gene, CDR1 is SGHRS and CDR2 is YFSETQ. V dropped 1 base and J dropped 6 bases, with 4 bases sitting between them. The CDR3 runs 12 residues.

This rearrangement joins TRBV7-8 to TRBJ1-6, with 8 bases matching TRBD1. CDR1 SGHVS and CDR2 FQNEAQ come from the germline V gene. The CDR3 consists of 16 residues. The J segment lost 6 bases and the V segment lost 1 base, leaving 5 bases of the junction unmatched. DNA of the CDR3: TGTGCCAGCAGCTTAGATTCAGGGGGCATTAATTCACCCCTCCACTTT. This encodes CASSLDSGGINSPLHF. The full variable domain, rest sourced from reference TRBV7-8 and TRBJ1-6, is GAGVSQSPRYKVAKRGQDVALRCDPISGHVSLFWYQQALGQGPEFLTYFQNEAQLDKSGLPSDRFFAERPEGSVSTLKIQRTQQEDSAVYLCASSLDSGGINSPLHFGNGTRLTVT.

This clone was seen once. The chain carries TRBV7-9 and TRBJ1-3, with D tentatively TRBD1 (6 bases). The CDR3 runs 16 residues. V was cut by 5 bases and J by 7 bases, with 21 bases left in between. Looked up from germline, CDR1 is SEHNR and CDR2 is FQNEAQ (reference sequence). This CDR3 reads CASSLPPEQGRNTIYF. The CDR3 bases are TGTGCCAGCAGCCTACCCCCTGAGCAGGGGAGGAACACCATATATTTT.

This chain links TRBV4-1 with TRBJ2-1; weak D call: TRBD2 (5 bases). The V end lost 2 bases, the J end lost 0 bases, and 20 bases lay between the germline ends. CDR3 length equals 19 residues. CDR1 and CDR2 from the germline V gene are MGHRA and YSYEKL. The CDR3 DNA follows: TGCGCCAGCAGCCAAACCAACGGGGTGAGGCCGGGCTCCTACAATGAGCAGTTCTTC. Its translation: CASSQTNGVRPGSYNEQFF.

This chain links TRBV6-5 with TRBJ1-3; possible D gene TRBD1, 5 bases. The CDR3 contains 15 residues. Deletions cut 5 bases from V and 7 bases from J, with 18 bases between. Germline values: CDR1 MNHEY, CDR2 SVGAGI. CDR3 loop: CASSASRSRGNTIYF. CDR3 DNA: TGTGCCAGCAGTGCGTCTCGGTCCCGGGGGAACACCATATATTTT.

The genes are TRBV7-6 and TRBJ2-3; 9 nucleotides agree with TRBD2. CDR3 length: 17 amino acids. The V segment lost 5 bases and the J segment 3 bases; nucleotides outside the gene matches: 12. From germline, CDR1 is SGHVS and CDR2 FNYEAQ. CDR3 bases: TGTGCCAGCAGCCTACAACCTAGCGGGATATCGACAGATACGCAGTATTTT. Translation: CASSLQPSGISTDTQYF.

The chain carries TRBV5-1 and TRBJ2-1, with 10 bases matching TRBD2. The CDR3 loop spans 16 amino acids. CDR1 and CDR2 (germline): SGHRS, YFSETQ. V dropped 2 bases and J dropped 0; count of bases not matched to a gene: 2. CDR3 in DNA: TGCGCCAGCAGCTTACTAGCGGGATCCTCCTACAATGAGCAGTTCTTC. Its translation is CASSLLAGSSYNEQFF.

This sequence joins TRBV7-9 and TRBJ1-3, with a tentative D call TRBD1 (5 bases). Germline V gene data show CDR1 as SEHNR and CDR2 as FQNEAQ (reference sequence). Deletions cut 2 bases from V and 4 bases from J, with 9 bases between. The CDR3 has 14 residues. The CDR3 protein is CASSLLSGGNTIYF. Written as DNA, the CDR3 is TGTGCCAGCAGCTTACTTTCAGGGGGAAACACCATATATTTT. Filled out from reference TRBV7-9 and TRBJ1-3, the complete variable domain reads DTGVSQNPRHKITKRGQNVTFRCDPISEHNRLYWYRQTLGQGPEFLTYFQNEAQLEKSRLLSDRFSAERPKGSFSTLEIQRTEQGDSAMYLCASSLLSGGNTIYFGEGSWLTVV.

This chain uses TRBV9 with TRBJ1-3; 8 bases line up with TRBD1. The CDR3 is 16 residues long. The junction had 5 bases not matched to a gene; V was cut back by 0 bases and J by 3 bases. Germline V gene data show CDR1 as SGDLS and CDR2 as YYNGEE. The CDR3, as DNA: TGTGCCAGCAGCGTAGACCCACAGGGGGATGGAAACACCATATATTTT. Protein product: CASSVDPQGDGNTIYF.

The rearrangement joins TRBV11-3 to TRBJ2-5; TRBD1 is a possible D gene (5 bases). Looked up from germline, CDR1 is SGHNT and CDR2 is YENEEA. Trimming took 3 bases from V and 5 from J, leaving 10 bases between them. The CDR3 extends over 13 amino acids. The CDR3 nucleotides are TGTGCCAGCAGCTTGCAGGGATCGGAGACCCAGTACTTC. It is translated as CASSLQGSETQYF.

The chain links TRBV4-2 to TRBJ1-1; the match to TRBD1 covers 8 bases. CDR1 is LGHNA and CDR2 is YNFKEQ in the germline V gene. The CDR3 spans 16 residues. V trimming: 2 bases; J trimming: 1 base; junction bases outside the gene matches: 6. CDR3 loop: CASSQSIGTGNTEAFF. Here the CDR3 DNA reads TGTGCCAGCAGCCAATCAATCGGGACAGGGAACACTGAAGCTTTCTTT.

This chain links TRBV2 with TRBJ1-3; D gene unclear. Between the trimmed V and J ends, which lost 4 bases and 0 bases, there was a span of 4 bases. From germline, CDR1 is SNHLY and CDR2 FYNNEI. This CDR3 is built from 13 residues. The CDR3 DNA sequence: TGTGCCAGCAGTGCTTCCTCTGGAAACACCATATATTTT. It yields the protein CASSASSGNTIYF.

The gene calls are TRBV5-8 and TRBJ1-5; 10 nucleotides align to TRBD1. The CDR3 has 14 amino acids. CDR1 is SGHTS and CDR2 is YDEGEE in the germline V gene. With V trimmed by 2 bases and J by 10 bases, 6 bases remained unmatched. DNA for the CDR3: TGTGCCAGCAGCTTTAGGACAGGGGGAATTCCCCAGCATTTT. Protein product: CASSFRTGGIPQHF.

This chain connects TRBV27 to TRBJ2-5; a possible D gene is TRBD1 (6 bases). The CDR3 runs 14 residues. Germline V gene sequence: CDR1 MNHEY, CDR2 SMNVEV (reference sequence). Trimming stripped 2 bases from V and 2 bases from J, with 9 bases between. The CDR3 is CASSLVQGQETQYF. CDR3 sequence (DNA): TGTGCCAGCAGTTTAGTGCAGGGGCAAGAGACCCAGTACTTC.

A single count supports this clone. The genes are TRBV28 and TRBJ2-2; 8 nucleotides line up with TRBD1. The length of the CDR3 is 13 residues. Trimming cost V 8 bases and J 4 bases; bases outside gene matches: 3. The germline V gene has CDR1 MDHEN and CDR2 SYDVKM. The DNA for the CDR3 is TGTGCCAGCGGGACAGGACTCACCGGGGAGCTGTTTTTT. This translates into CASGTGLTGELFF.

CDR3 bases: TGTGCCAGCAGTTGGGGCAGGGGCTACGAGCAGTACTTC. It specifies CASSWGRGYEQYF. This chain joins TRBV6-4 and TRBJ2-7; tentatively, D is TRBD1 (6 bases). The V end was cut by 5 bases, the J end by 3 bases, with 11 bases between. Per the germline V gene, CDR1 is MRHNA and CDR2 is SNTAGT. This CDR3 contains 13 residues.

This clone was seen many times. The chain links TRBV19 to TRBJ2-1; D is unresolved. Germline CDR1 is LNHDA and CDR2 is SQIVND (reference sequence). Deletions cut 7 bases from V and 4 bases from J, with 14 bases between. CDR3 length: 14 amino acids. For the CDR3, the DNA is TGTGCCAGTAAAAGCAATCTCGAGTACAATGAGCAGTTCTTC. This encodes CASKSNLEYNEQFF.

The gene calls are TRBV5-4 and TRBJ1-1, with a weak D call TRBD1 (5 bases). Trimming stripped 0 bases from V and 1 base from J, with 10 bases between. This CDR3 region has 15 residues. Per germline, CDR1 SGHNT and CDR2 YYREEE (reference sequence). The CDR3 DNA sequence: TGTGCCAGCAGCTTGGACAGGTGGAAGAACACTGAAGCTTTCTTT. It encodes CASSLDRWKNTEAFF.

This clone is a singleton in its sample. The chain couples TRBV4-2 to TRBJ2-7, with no clear D. The CDR3 sequence is 15 residues long. Germline lookup yields CDR1 LGHNA and CDR2 YNFKEQ. With 1 base removed from V and 0 bases from J, the gap between germline ends came to 10 bases. For the CDR3, the DNA is TGTGCCAGCAGCCAAGTTGACGGGTTCTCCTACGAGCAGTACTTC. This codes for CASSQVDGFSYEQYF.

The chain joins TRBV11-3 to TRBJ2-7; D ambiguous. Trimming took off 2 bases at V and 3 bases at J, with 2 bases between the two ends. The CDR3 has 11 amino acids. Germline CDR1 SGHNT, CDR2 YENEEA. The CDR3 DNA reads as TGTGCCAGCAGCTTATTCTACGAGCAGTACTTC. Its protein is CASSLFYEQYF.

V is TRBV10-3 and J is TRBJ1-2, with no clear D. The germline V gene encodes CDR1 ENHRY and CDR2 SYGVKD. The CDR3 runs to 14 residues. V lost 0 bases, J lost 4 bases, and 9 bases lay in between. The CDR3 DNA reads as TGTGCCATCAGTGAGTCGTCACAGTTCTATGGCTACACCTTC. Translating gives CAISESSQFYGYTF.

This clone was seen a handful of times. The chain recombines TRBV6-1 with TRBJ1-1; no firm D call. Trimming removed 2 bases from V and 8 bases from J, with 3 bases in between. Germline CDR1 MNHNS, CDR2 SASEGT. The CDR3 runs 10 residues. The CDR3 loop is CASSEPEAFF. In nucleotides, the CDR3 is TGTGCCAGCAGTGAACCCGAAGCTTTCTTT.

The CDR3: CASKTYTEAFF. The CDR3 DNA follows: TGTGCCAGCAAAACTTACACTGAAGCTTTCTTT. The chain uses TRBV27 and TRBJ1-1; D unresolved. CDR3 length equals 11 residues. Trimming shortened V by 7 bases and J by 3 bases, and 6 bases separated the two germline ends. CDR1 is MNHEY and CDR2 is SMNVEV in the germline V gene (reference sequence).

The chain recombines TRBV2 with TRBJ1-1; 8 nucleotides match TRBD1. The CDR3 consists of 16 residues. Per germline, CDR1 SNHLY and CDR2 FYNNEI. V lost 5 bases to trimming and J lost 2 bases; unmatched junction nucleotides: 10. CDR3 coding DNA: TGTGCCAGCAGTCGGACAGGGAGGGAGTTCAACACTGAAGCTTTCTTT. Amino acid sequence: CASSRTGREFNTEAFF.